One sample yielded the 30 T cell receptor beta chains listed below, sequenced in a study of multiple sclerosis patients with progressive multifocal leukoencephalopathy. Time point denoted: around 12 months of natalizumab therapy. Assay used: immunoSEQ multiplex PCR; TCRdb lists only in-frame clones, some missing. The sample has more than 20,000 clones; approximately 90% are singletons. This sample comprised PBMCs, obtained from a patient treated with natalizumab. All receptors come from a man aged 25-40 years with multiple sclerosis.

The gene calls are TRBV10-1 and TRBJ2-1; 7 bases map to TRBD1. V dropped 3 bases and J dropped 7; count of bases not matched to a gene: 6. CDR1 and CDR2 (germline): WNHNN, SYGVQD (reference sequence). CDR3 length: 14 residues. The CDR3 is CASSDRGFTNEQFF. The CDR3 DNA follows: TGCGCCAGCAGTGACAGGGGGTTTACGAATGAGCAGTTCTTC.

The table lists this clone with a count of one. The chain combines TRBV4-3 with TRBJ2-3; a weak D match, TRBD2 (7 bases). CDR3 length: 16 residues. The germline V gene has CDR1 LGHNA and CDR2 YSLEER. The ends were cut back, 0 bases at V and 0 bases at J, with 10 bases in the middle. The chain's CDR3 is CASSQDRGASTDTQYF. CDR3 sequence (DNA): TGCGCCAGCAGCCAAGATCGGGGGGCTAGCACAGATACGCAGTATTTT.

V is TRBV6-1 and J is TRBJ2-1; 9 bases match TRBD2. CDR1 is MNHNS, CDR2 SASEGT, per germline. Losses at the gene ends were 2 bases for V and 9 bases for J; bases not matched to a gene: 8. The CDR3 is made up of 15 amino acids. The CDR3, as DNA: TGTGCCAGCAGTGAAAATAGCGGGAGTAGGAGTGAGCAGTTCTTC. Protein product: CASSENSGSRSEQFF.

The rearrangement links TRBV7-2 to TRBJ1-2; D is uncertain. CDR3 size: 14 residues. Trimming removed 2 bases from V and 4 bases from J, with 11 bases in between. Looked up from germline, CDR1 is SGHTA and CDR2 is FQGNSA. DNA of the CDR3: TGTGCCAGCAGCTTAAAGGGCTTTGGCTATGGCTACACCTTC. As protein: CASSLKGFGYGYTF.

This clone was detected once. The rearrangement uses TRBV27 and TRBJ1-5; D uncertain. This CDR3 contains 16 residues. Between the trimmed V and J ends, which lost 0 bases and 0 bases, there was a span of 9 bases. The germline gives CDR1 MNHEY, CDR2 SMNVEV (reference sequence). The DNA of the CDR3 is TGTGCCAGCAGTTTATCTCCCGCTGGTAGCAATCAGCCCCAGCATTTT. It codes for CASSLSPAGSNQPQHF.

The genes are TRBV11-2 and TRBJ2-4, with D possibly TRBD2 on 6 matching bases. Trimming cost V 3 bases and J 13 bases, with 22 bases left between them. The CDR3 is 15 amino acids. Looked up from germline, CDR1 is SGHAT and CDR2 is FQNNGV. CDR3 nucleotides: TGTGCCAGCAGCTTCGTGGGCGGGACCACAAACCCCCAGTACTTC. Amino acid sequence: CASSFVGGTTNPQYF.

The rearrangement uses TRBV27 and TRBJ2-5; TRBD2 matches at 9 bases. The CDR3 spans 16 residues. Germline loops: CDR1 MNHEY, CDR2 SMNVEV (reference sequence). J lost 5 bases, V lost 2 bases, and 9 bases had no gene match. The CDR3 region has the DNA TGTGCCAGCAGTTTAGCACGCGGACTAGCGAGGGAGACCCAGTACTTC. Encoded protein: CASSLARGLARETQYF.

In nucleotides, the CDR3 is TGTGCCAGCAGTTACTCACCGCCTAATCAGCCCCAGCATTTT. Amino acid sequence: CASSYSPPNQPQHF. This rearrangement joins TRBV6-6 to TRBJ1-5, with no clear D. Trimming removed 0 bases from V and 4 bases from J, with 7 bases in between. The CDR3 sequence is 14 residues long. Germline V gene data show CDR1 as MNHNY and CDR2 as SVGAGI (reference sequence).

J is TRBJ2-7 and V is TRBV7-2, with 7 bases that match TRBD1. This CDR3 is built from 14 residues. Trimming cost V 1 base and J 2 bases; bases outside gene matches: 2. CDR1 is SGHTA, CDR2 FQGNSA, per germline. The CDR3 DNA follows: TGTGCCAGCAGCTTAGTTGGGACAGCCTACGAGCAGTACTTC. It translates to CASSLVGTAYEQYF.

The chain carries TRBV9 and TRBJ1-2; TRBD1 matches 9 bases. CDR1 is SGDLS and CDR2 is YYNGEE in the germline V gene. The CDR3 length is 16 residues. With 3 bases clipped from V and 4 bases from J, the junction kept 10 bases outside the gene matches. CDR3 region: CASSALWTGDGYGYTF. The CDR3 DNA reads TGTGCCAGCAGCGCCCTCTGGACAGGGGATGGCTATGGCTACACCTTC.

V and J are TRBV20-1 and TRBJ1-1; 8 positions agree with TRBD1. Germline-derived CDR1 and CDR2 are DFQATT and SNEGSKA (reference sequence). The CDR3 consists of 11 residues. V was pared by 2 bases and J by 12 bases, with 5 bases of the junction left unmatched. In DNA form, the CDR3 reads TGCAGTGCTAGACAGGGGGCTTTATCTTTCTTT. The encoded protein is CSARQGALSFF.

The gene calls are TRBV5-1 and TRBJ2-1; TRBD1 might be the D (6 bases). V lost 5 bases to trimming and J lost 4 bases, with 19 bases between them. Germline CDR1 reads SGHRS; CDR2 reads YFSETQ. The CDR3 covers 16 residues. CDR3 nucleotide sequence: TGCGCCAGCAGGGATTTTATGGGGACATCGTACAATGAGCAGTTCTTC. This gives the protein CASRDFMGTSYNEQFF.

Turning to this clone: Sequence at one end of the junction differs from germline and may be a read error. The chain joins TRBV4-3 to TRBJ2-7; the match to TRBD2 covers 8 bases. This CDR3 contains 13 residues. CDR1 and CDR2 (germline): LGHNA, YSLEER. CDR3 bases: TGCGCCAGCAGCCAAGAACGGGCGAGCGGGAGTTGGTTC. Its protein is CASSQERASGSWF.

V usage is TRBV27 and J usage is TRBJ1-2; tentatively, D is TRBD1 (5 bases). V lost 6 bases and J 7 bases, leaving 15 bases between the germline ends. CDR1 is MNHEY, CDR2 SMNVEV, per germline (reference sequence). CDR3 length: 13 residues. The CDR3 sequence is CASSPGPRAGYTF. The CDR3 DNA follows: TGTGCCAGCAGCCCGGGCCCCAGGGCTGGCTACACCTTC.

The chain joins TRBV28 to TRBJ1-1, with D maybe TRBD1 (6 bases). Trimming cost V 2 bases and J 9 bases, with 19 bases left between them. The CDR3 length is 15 residues. Germline lookup yields CDR1 MDHEN and CDR2 SYDVKM. The CDR3: CASSLNFDRTEQAFF. In DNA form, the CDR3 reads TGTGCCAGCAGTTTAAACTTTGATAGGACAGAACAAGCTTTCTTT.

The rearrangement links TRBV5-1 to TRBJ2-2; D may be TRBD1 or TRBD2 (5 bases each). V shed 4 bases and J shed 1 base, with 14 bases lying between them. The CDR3 contains 16 residues. Germline CDR1 is SGHRS and CDR2 is YFSETQ. CDR3 region: CASSEGQMGNTGELFF. CDR3 bases: TGCGCCAGCAGCGAGGGGCAGATGGGGAACACCGGGGAGCTGTTTTTT.

This clone was counted once. At one of its ends the junction is not consistent with the germline gene, which may arise from a read error. The genes are TRBV30 and TRBJ2-2; 9 nucleotides line up with TRBD2. In germline, CDR1 is GTSNPN, CDR2 SVGIG (reference sequence). The CDR3 sequence is 12 residues long. The CDR3 loop is CLEAGGPGELFF. As DNA, the CDR3 is TGCCTAGAGGCGGGAGGGCCCGGGGAGCTGTTTTTT.

This chain connects TRBV7-3 to TRBJ2-2; 13 bases match TRBD2. Germline CDR1 SGHTA, CDR2 FQGTGA. This CDR3 has 17 amino acids. V was clipped by 4 bases and J by 3 bases; unmatched bases: 5. CDR3 region: CASSSGTSGMHTGELFF. The CDR3 nucleotides are TGTGCCAGCAGCTCCGGGACTAGCGGGATGCACACCGGGGAGCTGTTTTTT. Full variable domain (outside the CDR3, taken from reference TRBV7-3 and TRBJ2-2): GAGVSQTPSNKVTEKGKYVELRCDPISGHTALYWYRQSLGQGPEFLIYFQGTGAADDSGLPNDRFFAVRPEGSVSTLKIQRTERGDSAVYLCASSSGTSGMHTGELFFGEGSRLTVL.

The DNA of the CDR3 is TGTGCCAGCAGCACAGACAGGGCTTACGAGCAGTACTTC. Protein product: CASSTDRAYEQYF. This chain links TRBV5-4 with TRBJ2-7; 7 bases align to TRBD1. In germline, CDR1 is SGHNT, CDR2 YYREEE (reference sequence). Trimming took 4 bases from V and 4 from J; bases not matched to a gene: 5. The CDR3 loop spans 13 amino acids. Filled out from reference TRBV5-4 and TRBJ2-7, the complete variable domain reads ETGVTQSPTHLIKTRGQQVTLRCSSQSGHNTVSWYQQALGQGPQFIFQYYREEENGRGNFPPRFSGLQFPNYSSELNVNALELDDSALYLCASSTDRAYEQYFGPGTRLTVT.

The J gene is TRBJ2-5, the V gene TRBV7-2; 8 bases agree with TRBD2. The J call is doubtful: the DNA matches TRBJ2-7 better. The CDR3 contains 13 residues. CDR1 SGHTA and CDR2 FQGNSA come from the germline V gene. The CDR3 DNA reads TGTGCCAGCAGCTGGACTAGCTTCTACGAGCAGTACTTC. Translating it yields CASSWTSFYEQYF.

The genes are TRBV6-6 and TRBJ2-1; the match to TRBD1 covers 8 bases. Germline CDR1 and CDR2: MNHNY and SVGAGI (reference sequence). The length of the CDR3 is 15 residues. Trimming cost V 2 bases and J 7 bases; bases outside gene matches: 7. CDR3 bases: TGTGCCAGCAGTTACGACGTCAGGGGGCTAAATGAGCAGTTCTTC. This translates into CASSYDVRGLNEQFF.

The chain is built from TRBV30 and TRBJ1-1; weak D call: TRBD1 (5 bases). Per germline, CDR1 GTSNPN and CDR2 SVGIG (reference sequence). V was pared by 0 bases and J by 5 bases, with 10 bases between. CDR3 length equals 13 residues. The CDR3 coding sequence is TGTGCCTGGAGTGTGCCAGGGAGGACTGAAGCTTTCTTT. This codes for CAWSVPGRTEAFF.

The rearrangement links TRBV19 to TRBJ2-2; 9 bases match TRBD1. CDR3 length: 16 residues. V trimming: 5 bases; J trimming: 6 bases; junction bases outside the gene matches: 10. Germline assignment: CDR1 LNHDA and CDR2 SQIVND (reference sequence). The CDR3 loop is CASSVGQGVVAGELFF. DNA of the CDR3: TGTGCCAGTAGTGTGGGACAGGGAGTGGTCGCCGGGGAGCTGTTTTTT.

This sequence joins TRBV6-1 and TRBJ1-5; D might be TRBD1 (5 bases). V was trimmed by 6 bases and J by 4 bases, leaving 7 bases between them. This CDR3 is built from 12 residues. CDR1 is MNHNS and CDR2 is SASEGT in the germline V gene. CDR3 sequence (DNA): TGTGCCAGCAGGAGACAGAATCAGCCCCAGCATTTT. Translation: CASRRQNQPQHF.

The V and J genes are TRBV20-1 and TRBJ2-7; TRBD1 is a possible D gene (5 bases). The CDR3 extends over 11 amino acids. The germline V gene has CDR1 DFQATT and CDR2 SNEGSKA (reference sequence). CDR3 region: CRADRAYEQYF. CDR3 sequence (DNA): TGCAGGGCCGACAGAGCCTACGAGCAGTACTTC.

The chain links TRBV5-1 to TRBJ2-1, with 11 bases matching TRBD2. Trimming took 3 bases from V and 3 from J; bases not matched to a gene: 26. Looked up from germline, CDR1 is SGHRS and CDR2 is YFSETQ. This CDR3 spans 23 amino acids. The chain's CDR3 is CASSSTTRTGTGLAASIYNEQFF. CDR3 in DNA: TGCGCCAGCAGCTCAACCACGCGGACGGGAACGGGACTAGCGGCTTCAATCTACAATGAGCAGTTCTTC.

The chain carries TRBV7-9 and TRBJ2-5; D gene uncertain. Per germline, CDR1 SEHNR and CDR2 FQNEAQ (reference sequence). The germline V and J ends were trimmed by 5 bases and 3 bases, with 13 bases remaining between them. The CDR3 loop spans 14 amino acids. The CDR3 spells CASSLTNSEETQYF. CDR3 nucleotide sequence: TGTGCCAGCAGCCTTACAAATTCGGAAGAGACCCAGTACTTC.

The rearrangement links TRBV4-2 to TRBJ1-5; D is uncertain. Trimming took off 3 bases at V and 0 bases at J, with 6 bases between the two ends. The germline V gene encodes CDR1 LGHNA and CDR2 YNFKEQ. This CDR3 is 14 amino acids long. As DNA, the CDR3 is TGTGCCAGCAGCCAGGCGTATAGCAATCAGCCCCAGCATTTT. Protein product: CASSQAYSNQPQHF.

The chain uses TRBV2 and TRBJ2-2, with 14 bases aligning to TRBD2. Trimming cost V 7 bases and J 8 bases; bases outside gene matches: 12. The CDR3 has 17 amino acids. The germline CDR1 and CDR2 sequences are SNHLY and FYNNEI. The CDR3 loop reads CASTKEGLAGDGGELFF. The CDR3 nucleotides read TGTGCCAGCACTAAGGAGGGACTAGCGGGAGACGGGGGGGAGCTGTTTTTT.

The chain is built from TRBV11-3 and TRBJ2-5; either TRBD1 or TRBD2 may supply D (5 bases each). Gene TRBJ2-7 matches the end of the DNA better, so the J call may be wrong. The CDR3 has 14 amino acids. Germline V lookup: CDR1 SGHNT, CDR2 YENEEA. CDR3 amino acids: CASSFRDGSYEQYF. DNA for the CDR3: TGTGCCAGCAGCTTCCGGGACGGCTCCTACGAGCAGTACTTC.